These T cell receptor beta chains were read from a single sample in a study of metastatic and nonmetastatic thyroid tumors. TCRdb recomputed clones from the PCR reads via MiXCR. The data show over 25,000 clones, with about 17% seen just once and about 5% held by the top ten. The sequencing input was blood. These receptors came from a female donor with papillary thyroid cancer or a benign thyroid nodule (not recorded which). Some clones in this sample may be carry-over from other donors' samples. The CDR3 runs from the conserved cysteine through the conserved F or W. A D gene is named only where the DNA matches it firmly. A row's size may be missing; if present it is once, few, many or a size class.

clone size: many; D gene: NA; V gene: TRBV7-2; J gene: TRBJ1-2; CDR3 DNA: TGTGCCAGCAGCTTAGAATACGTGGATAGCTATGGCTACACCTTC; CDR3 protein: CASSLEYVDSYGYTF
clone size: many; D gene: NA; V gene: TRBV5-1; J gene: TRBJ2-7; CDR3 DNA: TGCGCCAGCAGCTTGGCACCGACGGACTCCTACGAGCAGTACTTC; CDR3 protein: CASSLAPTDSYEQYF
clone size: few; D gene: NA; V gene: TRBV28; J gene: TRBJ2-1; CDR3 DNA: TGTGCTAGCACCCAGCCAACCAGAGGGGGGAATGAGCAGTTCTTC; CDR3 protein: CASTQPTRGGNEQFF
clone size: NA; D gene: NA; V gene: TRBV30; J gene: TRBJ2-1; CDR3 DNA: TGTGCCTGGAGTGAGGGACGGGGTGTCGATGAGCAGTTCTTC; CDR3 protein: CAWSEGRGVDEQFF
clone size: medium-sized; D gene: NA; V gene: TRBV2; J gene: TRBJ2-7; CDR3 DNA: TGTGCCAGCAGTGACCGGGCCGTCTACGAGCAGTACTTC; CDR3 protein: CASSDRAVYEQYF
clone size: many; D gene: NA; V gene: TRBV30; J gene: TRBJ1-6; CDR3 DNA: TGTGCCTGGATGGGGGCAGGGATCTCCCTCCACTTT; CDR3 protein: CAWMGAGISLHF
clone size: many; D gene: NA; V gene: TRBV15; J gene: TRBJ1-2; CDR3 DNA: TGTGCCACCAGCAGAGCCCCACAGGAAACCTATGGCTACACCTTC; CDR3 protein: CATSRAPQETYGYTF
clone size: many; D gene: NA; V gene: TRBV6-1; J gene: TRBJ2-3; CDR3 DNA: TGTGCCGGCGTGGGGGTCAACACAGATACGCAGTATTTT; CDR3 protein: CAGVGVNTDTQYF
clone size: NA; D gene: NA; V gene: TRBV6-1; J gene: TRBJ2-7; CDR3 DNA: TGTGCCAGCAGACTGTCTGAACGACAGGCGATCTCCTACGAGCAGTACTTC; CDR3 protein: CASRLSERQAISYEQYF
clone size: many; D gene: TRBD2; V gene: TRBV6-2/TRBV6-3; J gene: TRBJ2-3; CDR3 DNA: TGTGCCAGCAGTTACCCTACCTATGGCGGGAGGGCCAATCTAAATACGCAGTATTTT; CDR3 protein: CASSYPTYGGRANLNTQYF
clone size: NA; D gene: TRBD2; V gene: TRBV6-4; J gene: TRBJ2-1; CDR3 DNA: TGTGCCAGCAGTTCGGGGGGTCACAATGAGCAGTTCTTC; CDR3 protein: CASSSGGHNEQFF
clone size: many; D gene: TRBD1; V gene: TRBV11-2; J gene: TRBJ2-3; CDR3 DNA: TGTGCCAGCAGCCCCGGGACAGGGCACACAGATACGCAGTATTTT; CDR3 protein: CASSPGTGHTDTQYF
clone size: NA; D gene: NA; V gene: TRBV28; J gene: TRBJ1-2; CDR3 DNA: TGTGCCAGCAGTGGTAACTATGGCTACACCTTC; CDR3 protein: CASSGNYGYTF
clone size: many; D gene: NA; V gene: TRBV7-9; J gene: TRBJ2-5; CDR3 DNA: TGTGCCAGCAGCTTGTGGGAATCCCAAGAGACCCAGTACTTC; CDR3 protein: CASSLWESQETQYF
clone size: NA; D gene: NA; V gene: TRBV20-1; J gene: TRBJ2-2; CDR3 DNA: TGCAGTGCTACCTGGGTCCTGAACACCGGGGAGCTGTTTTTT; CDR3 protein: CSATWVLNTGELFF
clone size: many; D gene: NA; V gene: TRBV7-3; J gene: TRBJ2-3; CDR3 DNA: TGTGCCAGCAGCTCGGGGGCGACAGATACGCAGTATTTT; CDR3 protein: CASSSGATDTQYF
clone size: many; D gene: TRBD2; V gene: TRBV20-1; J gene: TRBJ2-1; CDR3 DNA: TGCAGTGCCCGTAGCGGGAGTTTCGTAAATGAGCAGTTCTTC; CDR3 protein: CSARSGSFVNEQFF
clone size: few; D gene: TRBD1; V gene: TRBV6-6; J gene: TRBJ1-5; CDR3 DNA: TGTGCCAGCAGTTACTCGGCAGGGGGCGGAAATAATAAGCACCAGCATTTT; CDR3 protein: CASSYSAGGGNNKHQHF
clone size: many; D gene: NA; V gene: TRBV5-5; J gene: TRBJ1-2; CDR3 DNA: TGTGCCAGCAGCGAACTAATGGACTATGGCTACACCTTC; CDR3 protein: CASSELMDYGYTF
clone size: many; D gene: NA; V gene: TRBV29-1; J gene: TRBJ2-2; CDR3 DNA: TGCAGCGTTCGGGAGACAGGCGCGAACACCGGGGAGCTGTTTTTT; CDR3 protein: CSVRETGANTGELFF
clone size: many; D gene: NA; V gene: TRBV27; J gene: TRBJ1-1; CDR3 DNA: TGTGCCAGCAGTTTATCACGGGACGTTGGGTGGGCTTTCTTT; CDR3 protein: CASSLSRDVGWAFF
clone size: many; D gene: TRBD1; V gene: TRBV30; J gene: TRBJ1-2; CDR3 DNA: TGTGCCTGGAGGGGAGGGACAGCAGTACACTATGGCTACACCTTC; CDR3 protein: CAWRGGTAVHYGYTF
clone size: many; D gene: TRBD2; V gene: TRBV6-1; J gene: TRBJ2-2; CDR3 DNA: TGTGCCAGCAGTGAACAAGTACTAGCGGGGGTAGGGACCGGGGAGCTGTTTTTT; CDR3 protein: CASSEQVLAGVGTGELFF
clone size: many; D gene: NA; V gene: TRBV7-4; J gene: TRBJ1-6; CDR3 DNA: TGTGCCAGCAGCTTAAGGGGCGGGAGGTACTATAATTCACCCCTCCACTTT; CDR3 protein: CASSLRGGRYYNSPLHF
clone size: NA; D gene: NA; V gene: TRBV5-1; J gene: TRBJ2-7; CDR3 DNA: TGCGCCAGCAGCTTGGCAGGGGGACTTTTCTACGAGCAGTACTTC; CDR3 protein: CASSLAGGLFYEQYF
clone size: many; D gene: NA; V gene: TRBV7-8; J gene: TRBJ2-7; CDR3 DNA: TGTGCCAGCAGCGCCGGTCTAGTTGGTAGTCCCTACGAGCAGTACTTC; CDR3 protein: CASSAGLVGSPYEQYF
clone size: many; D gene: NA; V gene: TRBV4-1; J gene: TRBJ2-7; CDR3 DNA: TGCGCCAGCAGCCTAGACGGATCCTACGAGCAGTACTTC; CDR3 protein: CASSLDGSYEQYF
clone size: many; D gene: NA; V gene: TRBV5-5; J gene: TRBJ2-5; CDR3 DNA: TGTGCCAGCAGCTTGAGGCCGGGCTTCCAAGAGACCCAGTACTTC; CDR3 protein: CASSLRPGFQETQYF
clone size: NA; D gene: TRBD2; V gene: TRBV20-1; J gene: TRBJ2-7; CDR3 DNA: TGCAGTGCTAGACCGCCCCCCCTATTTAGCGGGGGCTCGGGCGAGCAGTACTTC; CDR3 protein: CSARPPPLFSGGSGEQYF
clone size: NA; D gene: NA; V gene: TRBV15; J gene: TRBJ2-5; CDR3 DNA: TGTGCCACCAGCAGGGTACATACCCAAGAGACCCAGTACTTC; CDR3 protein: CATSRVHTQETQYF